The next 3 T cell receptor beta chains were all read from a single sample in a study of control samples from healthy donors and cancer patients. The method was immunoSEQ multiplex PCR; TCRdb's version includes in-frame clones alone and lacks a portion of them. The sample has approximately 120,000 clones, approximately 84% seen once. Material for sequencing was blood. Receptors were obtained from a young man in good health.

V usage is TRBV7-3 and J usage is TRBJ1-1; tentatively, D is TRBD1 (6 bases). The CDR3 length is 19 residues. Trimming pared 1 base from V and 1 base from J, leaving 22 bases between. The germline CDR1 and CDR2 sequences are SGHTA and FQGTGA. CDR3 sequence (DNA): TGTGCCAGCAGCTTAAAGAGTTCAGGCAGGGGACGGGGGAACACTGAAGCTTTCTTT. Translated: CASSLKSSGRGRGNTEAFF.

The sample holds a few counts of this clone. The chain couples TRBV29-1 to TRBJ1-5; 7 nucleotides line up with TRBD1. After removal of 4 bases from V and 0 bases from J, the junction contained 9 bases not matched to a gene. The CDR3 length is 16 residues. Germline CDR1 reads SQVTM; CDR2 reads ANQGSEA. CDR3 loop: CSVAGRGIGSNQPQHF. CDR3 DNA sequence: TGCAGCGTTGCCGGCAGGGGGATCGGTAGCAATCAGCCCCAGCATTTT.

V and J are TRBV29-1 and TRBJ2-2; D remains ambiguous. The germline V and J ends were trimmed by 7 bases and 7 bases, with 10 bases remaining between them. CDR1 is SQVTM and CDR2 is ANQGSEA in the germline V gene. The CDR3 totals 11 residues. The CDR3 DNA reads TGCAGCGCTACTTTTGGCGGGGAGCTGTTTTTT. Translated: CSATFGGELFF.